Presented here are 17 T cell receptor beta chains from one specimen sequenced in a study of blood T cell repertoires in COVID-19. The table came from immunoSEQ multiplex PCR; TCRdb's copy has only in-frame clones and leaves some out. The sample records over 200,000 clones, 80% to 85% being singletons. The sequenced sample consisted of PBMCs or T cells enriched from blood (not recorded which). Receptor source: a woman aged 50 to 60 with acute COVID-19.

CDR3: CASSPPLQITGELFF. CDR3 bases: TGTGCCAGCTCACCACCGTTACAGATCACCGGGGAGCTGTTTTTT. The chain uses TRBV18 and TRBJ2-2, with D uncertain. This CDR3 comprises 15 residues. The V gene lost 0 bases and the J gene lost 4 bases, with 9 bases spanning the gap. Germline CDR1 reads KGHSH; CDR2 reads LQKENI.

The chain couples TRBV6-4 to TRBJ2-3; the match to TRBD2 covers 9 bases. CDR1 is MRHNA and CDR2 is SNTAGT in the germline V gene. V dropped 2 bases and J dropped 8; count of bases not matched to a gene: 8. CDR3 length: 15 amino acids. The CDR3 DNA sequence: TGTGCCAGCAGTGACGCGGCGGCGGGGGGGTCTACGCAGTATTTT. This codes for CASSDAAAGGSTQYF.

This clone has more than one count but fewer than ten. The rearrangement links TRBV28 to TRBJ1-6; perhaps TRBD1 as D (6 bases). Germline values: CDR1 MDHEN, CDR2 SYDVKM. V was cut by 7 bases and J by 7 bases, with 17 bases left in between. The CDR3 is 15 amino acids. The chain's CDR3 is CASTRGGARNSPLHF. For the CDR3, the DNA is TGTGCCAGCACCAGAGGGGGTGCTAGGAATTCACCCCTCCACTTT. Complete variable domain (other parts from reference TRBV28 and TRBJ1-6): DVKVTQSSRYLVKRTGEKVFLECVQDMDHENMFWYRQDPGLGLRLIYFSYDVKMKEKGDIPEGYSVSREKKERFSLILESASTNQTSMYLCASTRGGARNSPLHFGNGTRLTVT.

This clone was found a few times. The chain links TRBV7-8 to TRBJ2-7, with 7 nucleotides matching TRBD2. Germline V gene lookup returns CDR1 SGHVS and CDR2 FQNEAQ. This CDR3 spans 16 amino acids. The V gene end was trimmed by 4 bases and the J gene end by 0 bases; junction bases not matched to a gene: 9. This CDR3 reads CASSYETSFSSYEQYF. CDR3 nucleotides: TGTGCCAGCAGCTATGAGACTAGCTTCAGCTCCTACGAGCAGTACTTC.

The table lists this clone with a count of one. The DNA for the CDR3 is TGTGCCAGCAGTTTTCGTCTGACAGGGTGGGGAAAAAACGAGCAGTACTTC. Residues: CASSFRLTGWGKNEQYF. The chain uses TRBV28 and TRBJ2-7; 7 bases fit TRBD1. The CDR3 has 17 amino acids. Trimming cost V 3 bases and J 5 bases; bases outside gene matches: 16. The germline V gene has CDR1 MDHEN and CDR2 SYDVKM.

The gene calls are TRBV7-9 and TRBJ2-7, with D maybe TRBD1 (6 bases). The CDR3 is made up of 13 amino acids. Looked up from germline, CDR1 is SEHNR and CDR2 is FQNEAQ (reference sequence). Trimming removed 1 base at V and 2 bases at J, with 6 bases between. This chain's CDR3 is CASSLGTAYEQYF. The CDR3 nucleotides are TGTGCCAGCAGCTTAGGGACAGCCTACGAGCAGTACTTC. The full variable domain, with the rest looked up from reference TRBV7-9 and TRBJ2-7, is DTGVSQNPRHKITKRGQNVTFRCDPISEHNRLYWYRQTLGQGPEFLTYFQNEAQLEKSRLLSDRFSAERPKGSFSTLEIQRTEQGDSAMYLCASSLGTAYEQYFGPGTRLTVT.

J is TRBJ2-5 and V is TRBV7-8; 7 bases are a match to TRBD2. The J segment lost 5 bases and the V segment lost 0 bases, leaving 12 bases of the junction unmatched. Germline assignment: CDR1 SGHVS and CDR2 FQNEAQ. This CDR3 is 17 amino acids long. This chain's CDR3 is CASSLASGTPGGETQYF. The CDR3 coding sequence is TGTGCCAGCAGCTTAGCCTCCGGGACTCCCGGGGGGGAGACCCAGTACTTC.

In its sample, this clone was seen many times. The genes are TRBV5-6 and TRBJ2-7; D perhaps matches TRBD2 (6 bases). The CDR3 runs 15 residues. Between the trimmed V and J ends, which lost 1 base and 3 bases, there was a span of 14 bases. Germline CDR1 is SGHDT and CDR2 is YYEEEE. The CDR3: CASSLSRGSGYEQYF. Here the CDR3 DNA reads TGTGCCAGCAGCTTGTCTCGGGGGTCAGGCTACGAGCAGTACTTC.

The rearrangement joins TRBV19 to TRBJ2-7, with no clear D. The germline V gene has CDR1 LNHDA and CDR2 SQIVND (reference sequence). CDR3 size: 16 residues. The V gene lost 1 base and the J gene lost 2 bases, with 15 bases spanning the gap. CDR3 DNA: TGTGCCAGTAGTATAGGTAGGTCCCCGGCGGCCTACGAGCAGTACTTC. Translating gives CASSIGRSPAAYEQYF.

Here the CDR3 reads CASINRGRLITDTQYF. The CDR3 nucleotides are TGTGCCAGCATCAACAGGGGGCGTTTAATCACAGATACGCAGTATTTT. The J gene is TRBJ2-3, the V gene TRBV16; TRBD1 agrees at 9 bases. CDR3 size: 16 residues. Germline CDR1 and CDR2: KGHSY and FQNENV. The ends lost 7 bases at V and 2 bases at J; junction bases unmatched: 10.

This clone was observed a few times. The chain employs TRBV28 and TRBJ2-5, with TRBD2 matching 8 bases. Germline V lookup: CDR1 MDHEN, CDR2 SYDVKM. V trimming: 6 bases; J trimming: 2 bases; junction bases outside the gene matches: 11. The CDR3 has 16 residues. This CDR3 reads CASRAYSGARQETQYF. CDR3 in DNA: TGTGCCAGCAGAGCTTATAGCGGGGCGAGGCAAGAGACCCAGTACTTC.

The J gene is TRBJ2-7, the V gene TRBV18, with 8 bases lining up with TRBD2. CDR3 length equals 18 residues. The germline CDR1 and CDR2 sequences are KGHSH and LQKENI. J gave up 3 bases and V 4 bases, and 17 bases lay outside the gene matches. The CDR3 loop reads CASSQARDGGANHYEQYF. CDR3 in DNA: TGTGCCAGCTCACAGGCCAGGGACGGGGGGGCTAACCACTACGAGCAGTACTTC. Looking up the rest from reference TRBV18 and TRBJ2-7 gives the full variable domain: NAGVMQNPRHLVRRRGQEARLRCSPMKGHSHVYWYRQLPEEGLKFMVYLQKENIIDESGMPKERFSAEFPKEGPSILRIQQVVRGDSAAYFCASSQARDGGANHYEQYFGPGTRLTVT.

This clone occurred many times. V and J are TRBV11-3 and TRBJ1-5, with 7 nucleotides matching TRBD1. After removal of 6 bases from V and 5 bases from J, the junction contained 16 bases not matched to a gene. Germline CDR1 reads SGHNT; CDR2 reads YENEEA. The CDR3 loop spans 17 amino acids. The CDR3 nucleotides are TGTGCCAGCAGGGGATCTCGTGTTACAACAGGGGATCAGCCCCAGCATTTT. Residues: CASRGSRVTTGDQPQHF.

This clone was recorded only once. The CDR3 spells CSVSDRGDYNEQFF. Here the CDR3 DNA reads TGCAGCGTTTCGGACAGGGGGGACTACAATGAGCAGTTCTTC. The gene calls are TRBV29-1 and TRBJ2-1; TRBD1 matches 10 bases. The V gene's germline CDR1 is SQVTM and CDR2 ANQGSEA. Losses at the gene ends were 5 bases for V and 3 bases for J; bases not matched to a gene: 4. This CDR3 comprises 14 residues.

J is TRBJ2-1 and V is TRBV30; possibly TRBD2 for D (5 bases). The CDR3 has 12 amino acids. Germline-derived CDR1 and CDR2 are GTSNPN and SVGIG (reference sequence). Trimming took off 3 bases at V and 7 bases at J, with 10 bases between the two ends. The CDR3 spells CAWRALGNEQFF. The CDR3 DNA follows: TGTGCCTGGAGGGCACTAGGGAATGAGCAGTTCTTC.

The V and J genes are TRBV5-1 and TRBJ2-7; 9 nucleotides align to TRBD1. The CDR3 is 14 residues long. The V and J ends lost 0 bases and 3 bases, in that order; junction bases with no gene match: 1. Germline CDR1 and CDR2: SGHRS and YFSETQ. The CDR3 region has the DNA TGCGCCAGCAGCTTGGTGACAGGGGGCTACGAGCAGTACTTC. Encoded protein: CASSLVTGGYEQYF.

The V and J genes are TRBV29-1 and TRBJ2-7, with 8 bases aligning to TRBD1. Looked up from germline, CDR1 is SQVTM and CDR2 is ANQGSEA. The length of the CDR3 is 12 residues. V shed 7 bases and J 4 bases; nucleotides not matched to a gene: 6. The CDR3 region is CSARTGTYEQYF. In DNA form, the CDR3 reads TGCAGCGCCCGGACAGGGACATACGAGCAGTACTTC.